These T cell receptor beta chains were read from a single sample in a study of human T cells and chemical hapten exposure. TCRdb itself ran the RACE reads through MiXCR, one entry per CDR3 protein. Of around 350,000 distinct CDR3 sequences listed, around 5.5% were seen once; the top ten hold about 7.7%. Sequenced material: whole blood, taken in connection with sensitization to the hapten diphenylcyclopropenone (DPC). These receptors all come from a woman between 18 and 30 years old with alopecia areata. Some clones in this sample may be carry-over from other donors' samples. CDR3s include the opening cysteine and the closing phenylalanine or tryptophan. The order of the fields is V gene, D gene, clone size, J gene, CDR3 protein, CDR3 DNA. D genes are given only for firm matches. Where a row states a size, it is once, few, many or the class of an expanded clone; other rows omit it.

V gene: TRBV6-6
D gene: TRBD2
clone size: NA
J gene: TRBJ2-3
CDR3 protein: CASRQRGEVDTQYF
CDR3 DNA: TGTGCCAGCAGACAGCGGGGGGAGGTTGATACGCAGTATTTT

V gene: TRBV28
D gene: NA
clone size: NA
J gene: TRBJ2-2
CDR3 protein: CASSGRAGELFF
CDR3 DNA: TGTGCCAGCAGCGGTCGGGCCGGGGAGCTGTTTTTT

V gene: TRBV27
D gene: NA
clone size: many
J gene: TRBJ2-7
CDR3 protein: CASREPMNYEQYF
CDR3 DNA: TGTGCCAGCAGAGAACCGATGAATTACGAGCAGTACTTC

V gene: TRBV6-5
D gene: TRBD1
clone size: many
J gene: TRBJ1-1
CDR3 protein: CASSSHRGLYTEAFF
CDR3 DNA: TGTGCCAGCAGTTCCCACAGGGGGCTGTACACTGAAGCTTTCTTT

V gene: TRBV24-1
D gene: NA
clone size: NA
J gene: TRBJ2-1
CDR3 protein: CASARGSNEQFF
CDR3 DNA: TGTGCCTCTGCAAGGGGGTCAAATGAGCAGTTCTTC

V gene: TRBV4-1
D gene: NA
clone size: many
J gene: TRBJ2-3
CDR3 protein: CASSRNQFTFDTQYF
CDR3 DNA: TGCGCCAGCAGCCGAAATCAATTTACTTTCGATACGCAGTATTTT

V gene: TRBV27
D gene: TRBD2
clone size: few
J gene: TRBJ2-5
CDR3 protein: CASSPSPGWEGETQYF
CDR3 DNA: TGTGCCAGCAGTCCATCACCAGGGTGGGAGGGAGAGACCCAGTACTTC

V gene: TRBV7-6
D gene: NA
clone size: NA
J gene: TRBJ1-4
CDR3 protein: CASSLGHRIATNEKLFF
CDR3 DNA: TGTGCCAGCAGCTTAGGTCACAGGATAGCAACTAATGAAAAACTGTTTTTT

V gene: TRBV3-1
D gene: TRBD1
clone size: NA
J gene: TRBJ1-1
CDR3 protein: CASSQADRGGTEAFF
CDR3 DNA: TGTGCCAGCAGCCAAGCCGACAGGGGAGGAACTGAAGCTTTCTTT

V gene: TRBV12-3/TRBV12-4
D gene: TRBD1
clone size: many
J gene: TRBJ2-7
CDR3 protein: CASSPDRVSYEQYF
CDR3 DNA: TGTGCCAGCAGTCCGGACAGGGTCTCCTACGAGCAGTACTTC

V gene: TRBV5-1
D gene: NA
clone size: NA
J gene: TRBJ1-5
CDR3 protein: CASSPSTGSNQPQHF
CDR3 DNA: TGCGCCAGCAGCCCTTCAACAGGGAGCAATCAGCCCCAGCATTTT

V gene: TRBV27
D gene: TRBD1
clone size: few
J gene: TRBJ1-5
CDR3 protein: CASGRTGGGNQPQHF
CDR3 DNA: TGTGCCAGCGGCCGAACAGGGGGCGGCAATCAGCCCCAGCATTTT

V gene: TRBV3-1
D gene: NA
clone size: many
J gene: TRBJ1-1
CDR3 protein: CASSLRTGPGAEAFF
CDR3 DNA: TGTGCCAGCAGCCTCCGTACAGGGCCGGGCGCTGAAGCTTTCTTT

V gene: TRBV7-6
D gene: NA
clone size: few
J gene: TRBJ1-1
CDR3 protein: CASSLTGDSSGEAFF
CDR3 DNA: TGTGCCAGCAGTCTTACGGGAGATTCAAGCGGTGAAGCTTTCTTT

V gene: TRBV13
D gene: NA
clone size: few
J gene: TRBJ2-3
CDR3 protein: CASSLIPFRPDTQYF
CDR3 DNA: TGTGCCAGCAGCTTGATCCCCTTTCGCCCAGATACGCAGTATTTT

V gene: TRBV4-3
D gene: TRBD1
clone size: few
J gene: TRBJ1-1
CDR3 protein: CASSLRTGGSEAFF
CDR3 DNA: TGCGCCAGCAGCTTAAGGACAGGGGGCTCTGAAGCTTTCTTT

V gene: TRBV10-3
D gene: NA
clone size: many
J gene: TRBJ1-6
CDR3 protein: CAIRSEGSYNSPLHF
CDR3 DNA: TGTGCCATCAGGTCAGAAGGCTCCTATAATTCACCCCTCCACTTT

V gene: TRBV18
D gene: NA
clone size: NA
J gene: TRBJ1-5
CDR3 protein: CASSPRPGTNQPQHF
CDR3 DNA: TGTGCCAGCTCACCACGGCCAGGGACAAATCAGCCCCAGCATTTT

V gene: TRBV6-2/TRBV6-3
D gene: NA
clone size: many
J gene: TRBJ1-6
CDR3 protein: CASILPLGMENSPLHF
CDR3 DNA: TGTGCCAGCATTCTCCCATTAGGGATGGAGAATTCACCCCTCCACTTT

V gene: TRBV6-5
D gene: NA
clone size: NA
J gene: TRBJ2-2
CDR3 protein: CASSRGAGFTGELFF
CDR3 DNA: TGTGCCAGCAGTCGGGGGGCAGGCTTCACCGGGGAGCTGTTTTTT

V gene: TRBV4-3
D gene: TRBD2
clone size: many
J gene: TRBJ2-3
CDR3 protein: CASSRGVAGGPSSTDTQYF
CDR3 DNA: TGCGCCAGCAGCCGAGGGGTAGCGGGGGGACCTTCTAGCACAGATACGCAGTATTTT

V gene: TRBV12-3/TRBV12-4
D gene: TRBD1
clone size: few
J gene: TRBJ1-4
CDR3 protein: CASTKGQGQLFF
CDR3 DNA: TGTGCCAGCACCAAAGGACAGGGACAACTGTTTTTT

V gene: TRBV6-5
D gene: NA
clone size: few
J gene: TRBJ2-4
CDR3 protein: CASCSAAGRAKNIQYF
CDR3 DNA: TGTGCCTCTTGTTCGGCGGCGGGACGAGCCAAAAACATTCAGTACTTC

V gene: TRBV20-1
D gene: NA
clone size: few
J gene: TRBJ1-5
CDR3 protein: CSASSGQYNQPQHF
CDR3 DNA: TGCAGTGCTAGCTCCGGACAGTACAATCAGCCCCAGCATTTT

V gene: TRBV7-9
D gene: NA
clone size: NA
J gene: TRBJ2-7
CDR3 protein: CASSEGGTFYEQYF
CDR3 DNA: TGTGCCAGCAGCGAAGGGGGTACTTTCTACGAGCAGTACTTC

V gene: TRBV12-3/TRBV12-4
D gene: TRBD1
clone size: many
J gene: TRBJ1-5
CDR3 protein: CASSLRDRGYQPQHF
CDR3 DNA: TGTGCCAGCAGTTTGCGGGACAGGGGATATCAGCCCCAGCATTTT

V gene: TRBV7-9
D gene: NA
clone size: many
J gene: TRBJ2-3
CDR3 protein: CASSLGRESTDTQYF
CDR3 DNA: TGTGCCAGCAGCCTGGGACGGGAAAGCACAGATACGCAGTATTTT

V gene: TRBV7-2
D gene: TRBD1
clone size: many
J gene: TRBJ2-1
CDR3 protein: CASTWDRAYDEQFF
CDR3 DNA: TGTGCCAGCACGTGGGACAGGGCCTACGATGAGCAGTTCTTC

V gene: TRBV5-1
D gene: NA
clone size: many
J gene: TRBJ2-7
CDR3 protein: CASSDTGSREQYF
CDR3 DNA: TGCGCCAGCAGCGACACAGGATCGCGCGAGCAGTACTTC

V gene: TRBV4-1
D gene: TRBD2
clone size: many
J gene: TRBJ2-2
CDR3 protein: CASSQSSGGALGELFF
CDR3 DNA: TGCGCCAGCAGCCAATCAAGCGGGGGGGCCCTCGGGGAGCTGTTTTTT

V gene: TRBV20-1
D gene: TRBD2
clone size: many
J gene: TRBJ2-7
CDR3 protein: CSARDPSGGTRSYEQYF
CDR3 DNA: TGCAGTGCTAGAGATCCTAGCGGGGGGACTCGTTCCTACGAGCAGTACTTC

V gene: TRBV5-1
D gene: NA
clone size: few
J gene: TRBJ1-1
CDR3 protein: CASSLGTMNTEAFF
CDR3 DNA: TGCGCCAGCAGCTTAGGGACAATGAACACTGAAGCTTTCTTT

V gene: TRBV20-1
D gene: NA
clone size: many
J gene: TRBJ2-6
CDR3 protein: CSAGEVSGANVLTF
CDR3 DNA: TGCAGTGCCGGAGAGGTCTCTGGGGCCAACGTCCTGACTTTC

V gene: TRBV7-9
D gene: TRBD1
clone size: NA
J gene: TRBJ1-2
CDR3 protein: CASSAGGHYGYTF
CDR3 DNA: TGTGCCAGCAGCGCAGGGGGGCACTATGGCTACACCTTC

V gene: TRBV18
D gene: TRBD1
clone size: many
J gene: TRBJ1-4
CDR3 protein: CASRGQINEKLFF
CDR3 DNA: TGTGCCAGCAGGGGACAGATTAATGAAAAACTGTTTTTT

V gene: TRBV3-1
D gene: TRBD1
clone size: many
J gene: TRBJ2-2
CDR3 protein: CASRPRDSNTGELFF
CDR3 DNA: TGTGCCAGCAGACCCCGGGACAGTAACACCGGGGAGCTGTTTTTT

V gene: TRBV29-1
D gene: TRBD1
clone size: few
J gene: TRBJ2-4
CDR3 protein: CSVEETGGENIQYF
CDR3 DNA: TGCAGCGTTGAAGAAACAGGGGGCGAAAACATTCAGTACTTC

V gene: TRBV10-1
D gene: NA
clone size: few
J gene: TRBJ1-1
CDR3 protein: CASSEGVLGSFF
CDR3 DNA: TGCGCCAGCAGTGAGGGGGTTTTGGGATCTTTCTTT

V gene: TRBV7-2
D gene: TRBD1
clone size: many
J gene: TRBJ1-4
CDR3 protein: CASSYRTGNEKLFF
CDR3 DNA: TGTGCCAGCAGCTACCGGACAGGGAATGAAAAACTGTTTTTT

V gene: TRBV12-3/TRBV12-4
D gene: TRBD2
clone size: NA
J gene: TRBJ2-5
CDR3 protein: CAGRRGDETQYF
CDR3 DNA: TGTGCCGGAAGACGGGGGGATGAGACCCAGTACTTC

V gene: TRBV4-1
D gene: TRBD2
clone size: few
J gene: TRBJ2-1
CDR3 protein: CASSQYESGGINNEQFF
CDR3 DNA: TGCGCCAGCAGCCAATATGAGAGCGGGGGTATTAACAATGAGCAGTTCTTC

V gene: TRBV6-2/TRBV6-3
D gene: NA
clone size: NA
J gene: TRBJ1-5
CDR3 protein: CASSYSISDFGAWQPQHF
CDR3 DNA: TGTGCCAGCAGTTACTCGATCTCAGATTTCGGGGCGTGGCAGCCCCAGCATTTT

V gene: TRBV4-2
D gene: NA
clone size: many
J gene: TRBJ2-6
CDR3 protein: CASSLGLLTPGANVLTF
CDR3 DNA: TGTGCCAGCAGCCTCGGACTCCTTACTCCTGGGGCCAACGTCCTGACTTTC

V gene: TRBV11-2
D gene: NA
clone size: NA
J gene: TRBJ2-1
CDR3 protein: CASSLAGEQFF
CDR3 DNA: TGTGCCAGCAGCTTAGCGGGCGAGCAGTTCTTC

V gene: TRBV2
D gene: NA
clone size: few
J gene: TRBJ1-1
CDR3 protein: CASSEVGSTEAFF
CDR3 DNA: TGTGCCAGCAGTGAAGTAGGTTCCACTGAAGCTTTCTTT

V gene: TRBV5-1
D gene: NA
clone size: NA
J gene: TRBJ2-7
CDR3 protein: CASSWSDGPYEQYF
CDR3 DNA: TGCGCCAGCAGCTGGAGCGACGGTCCCTACGAGCAGTACTTC

V gene: TRBV6-5
D gene: NA
clone size: many
J gene: TRBJ2-3
CDR3 protein: CASSLGPSEDTQYF
CDR3 DNA: TGTGCCAGCAGTCTCGGCCCTTCAGAAGATACGCAGTATTTT

V gene: TRBV5-1
D gene: NA
clone size: NA
J gene: TRBJ1-4
CDR3 protein: CASSSNGPSNEKLFF
CDR3 DNA: TGCGCCAGCAGTTCGAATGGGCCGTCGAATGAAAAACTGTTTTTT

V gene: TRBV11-1
D gene: TRBD1
clone size: many
J gene: TRBJ1-1
CDR3 protein: CASSLPDRGGTEAFF
CDR3 DNA: TGTGCCAGCAGCTTGCCGGACAGGGGAGGCACTGAAGCTTTCTTT

V gene: TRBV4-3
D gene: NA
clone size: NA
J gene: TRBJ1-4
CDR3 protein: CASSQRLGVTNEKLFF
CDR3 DNA: TGCGCCAGCAGCCAACGCCTGGGGGTGACTAATGAAAAACTGTTTTTT

V gene: TRBV10-3
D gene: NA
clone size: NA
J gene: TRBJ1-4
CDR3 protein: CATRGRVGEKLFF
CDR3 DNA: TGTGCCACCCGGGGGAGGGTCGGTGAAAAACTGTTTTTT

V gene: TRBV2
D gene: TRBD1
clone size: NA
J gene: TRBJ1-1
CDR3 protein: CASGGTGATEAFF
CDR3 DNA: TGTGCCAGCGGCGGGACAGGGGCCACTGAAGCTTTCTTT

V gene: TRBV19
D gene: NA
clone size: few
J gene: TRBJ2-4
CDR3 protein: CASSMLDPPSIQYF
CDR3 DNA: TGTGCCAGTAGTATGTTGGACCCCCCGAGCATTCAGTACTTC

V gene: TRBV28
D gene: TRBD1
clone size: NA
J gene: TRBJ2-2
CDR3 protein: CASSLLTGGRTGELFF
CDR3 DNA: TGTGCCAGCAGTTTATTAACAGGGGGTAGGACCGGGGAGCTGTTTTTT

V gene: TRBV20-1
D gene: NA
clone size: many
J gene: TRBJ1-2
CDR3 protein: CSASPGGGGGGSGYTF
CDR3 DNA: TGCAGTGCTTCCCCCGGTGGGGGGGGAGGAGGCTCTGGCTACACCTTC

V gene: TRBV27
D gene: NA
clone size: NA
J gene: TRBJ2-3
CDR3 protein: CASSLGSGQLTQYF
CDR3 DNA: TGTGCCAGCAGTTTAGGCTCAGGGCAGCTTACGCAGTATTTT

V gene: TRBV4-3
D gene: NA
clone size: many
J gene: TRBJ1-5
CDR3 protein: CASSHERYQPQHF
CDR3 DNA: TGCGCCAGCAGCCATGAAAGGTATCAGCCCCAGCATTTT

V gene: TRBV12-3/TRBV12-4
D gene: NA
clone size: many
J gene: TRBJ2-5
CDR3 protein: CASTSELIETQYF
CDR3 DNA: TGTGCCAGCACCTCGGAGCTAATAGAGACCCAGTACTTC

V gene: TRBV28
D gene: NA
clone size: few
J gene: TRBJ2-7
CDR3 protein: CATKPGPTYEQYF
CDR3 DNA: TGTGCCACCAAACCCGGGCCCACCTACGAGCAGTACTTC